This TCR beta chain is from a study of CD8 T cells in ankylosing spondylitis. With regard to this clonotype: Antigen specificity is unknown.

One entry per CDR3 protein results from TCRdb running MiXCR on the 5' RACE reads. The repertoire holds 200,000 to 250,000 distinct CDR3 sequences, 6% to 8% seen once, with approximately 14% in the top ten. The CDR3 contains 17 residues. The germline V gene has CDR1 LGHDT and CDR2 YNNKEL (reference sequence). V was cut by 1 base and J by 2 bases, with 17 bases left in between. Broader study findings: Researchers report that disease-linked clones proved CD8+ and relatively rare in peripheral blood. Ankylosing spondylitis blood appeared to be characterized by a TCR beta motif of 8 or 9 highly homologous variants. There was reportedly significant enrichment of clones that were disease-linked in matched ankylosing spondylitis synovial fluid.

The source material was blood, either unsorted or a sorted T cell fraction (not recorded which). The source is a male donor with ankylosing spondylitis. The chain links TRBV3-1 to TRBJ1-2, with TRBD1 as a possible D gene (5 bases). CDR3 amino acids: CASSQGGMGPQNYGYTF. In DNA, the CDR3 is TGTGCCAGCAGCCAAGGGGGCATGGGGCCCCAGAACTATGGCTACACCTTC.